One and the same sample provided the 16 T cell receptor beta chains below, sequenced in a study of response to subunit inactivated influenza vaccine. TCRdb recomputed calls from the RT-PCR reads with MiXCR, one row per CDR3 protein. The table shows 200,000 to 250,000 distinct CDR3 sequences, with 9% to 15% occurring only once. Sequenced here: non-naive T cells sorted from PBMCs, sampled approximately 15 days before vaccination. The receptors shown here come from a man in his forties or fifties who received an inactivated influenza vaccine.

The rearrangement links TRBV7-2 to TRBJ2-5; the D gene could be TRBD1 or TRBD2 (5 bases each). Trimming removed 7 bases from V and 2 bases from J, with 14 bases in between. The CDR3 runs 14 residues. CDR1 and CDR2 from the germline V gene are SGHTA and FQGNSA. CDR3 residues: CASTFLGPQETQYF. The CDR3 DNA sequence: TGTGCCAGCACCTTCCTGGGACCTCAAGAGACCCAGTACTTC.

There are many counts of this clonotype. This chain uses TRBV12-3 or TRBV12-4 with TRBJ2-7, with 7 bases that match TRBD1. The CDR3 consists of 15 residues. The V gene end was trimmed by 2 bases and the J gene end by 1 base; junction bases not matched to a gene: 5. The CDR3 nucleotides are TGTGCCAGCAGTTTACTAGGGGGCGAGTCCTACGAGCAGTACTTC. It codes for CASSLLGGESYEQYF.

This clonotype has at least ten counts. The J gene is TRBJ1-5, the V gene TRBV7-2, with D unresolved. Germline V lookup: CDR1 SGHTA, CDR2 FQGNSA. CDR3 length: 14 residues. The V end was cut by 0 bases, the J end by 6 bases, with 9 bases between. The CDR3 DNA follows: TGTGCCAGCAGCTTAGCGTATGGGCGTCAGCCCCAGCATTTT. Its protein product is CASSLAYGRQPQHF.

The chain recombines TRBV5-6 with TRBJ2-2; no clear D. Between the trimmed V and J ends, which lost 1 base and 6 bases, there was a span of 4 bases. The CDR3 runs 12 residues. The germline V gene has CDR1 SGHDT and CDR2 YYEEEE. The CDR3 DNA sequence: TGTGCCAGCAGCTTGCCGGCCGGGGAGCTGTTTTTT. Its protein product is CASSLPAGELFF.

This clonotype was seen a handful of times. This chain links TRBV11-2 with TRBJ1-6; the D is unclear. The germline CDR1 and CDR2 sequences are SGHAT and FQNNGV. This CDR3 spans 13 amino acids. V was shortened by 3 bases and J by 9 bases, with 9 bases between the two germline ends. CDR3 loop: CASSFSEASPLHF. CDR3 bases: TGTGCCAGCAGCTTTTCTGAAGCTTCACCCCTCCACTTT.

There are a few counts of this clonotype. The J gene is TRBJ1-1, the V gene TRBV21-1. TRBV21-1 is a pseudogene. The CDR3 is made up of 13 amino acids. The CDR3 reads CASSKVCTTEAFF. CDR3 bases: TGTGCCAGCAGCAAAGTCTGCACCACTGAAGCTTTCTTT.

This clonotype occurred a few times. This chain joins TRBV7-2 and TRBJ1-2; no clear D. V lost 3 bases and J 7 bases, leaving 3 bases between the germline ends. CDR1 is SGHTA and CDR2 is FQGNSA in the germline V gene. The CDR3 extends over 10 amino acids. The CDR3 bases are TGTGCCAGCAGCTTGGGTGGCTACACCTTC. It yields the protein CASSLGGYTF.

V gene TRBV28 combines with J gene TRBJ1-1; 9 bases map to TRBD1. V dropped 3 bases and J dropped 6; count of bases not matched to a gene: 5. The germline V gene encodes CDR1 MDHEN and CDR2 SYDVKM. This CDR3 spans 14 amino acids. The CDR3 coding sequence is TGTGCCAGCAGTTTTCTCGGACAGGGGTCTGAAGCTTTCTTT. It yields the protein CASSFLGQGSEAFF.

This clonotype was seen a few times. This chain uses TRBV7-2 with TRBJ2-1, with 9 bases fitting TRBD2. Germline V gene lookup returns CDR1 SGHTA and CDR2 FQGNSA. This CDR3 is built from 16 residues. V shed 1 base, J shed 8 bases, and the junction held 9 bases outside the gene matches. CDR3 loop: CASSLVSGTSFDEQFF. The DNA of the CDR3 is TGTGCCAGCAGCTTAGTGTCCGGGACTAGCTTCGATGAGCAGTTCTTC. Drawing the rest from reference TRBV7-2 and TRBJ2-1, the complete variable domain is GAGVSQSPSNKVTEKGKDVELRCDPISGHTALYWYRQSLGQGLEFLIYFQGNSAPDKSGLPSDRFSAERTGGSVSTLTIQRTQQEDSAVYLCASSLVSGTSFDEQFFGPGTRLTVL.

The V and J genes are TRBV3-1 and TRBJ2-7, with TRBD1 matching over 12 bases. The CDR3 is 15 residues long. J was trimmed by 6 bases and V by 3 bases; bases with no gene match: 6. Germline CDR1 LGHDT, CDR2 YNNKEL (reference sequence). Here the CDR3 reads CASSQTGTGGIEQYF. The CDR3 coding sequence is TGTGCCAGCAGCCAGACCGGGACAGGGGGCATCGAGCAGTACTTC.

Here the CDR3 reads CASSWARVHEQYF. The DNA of the CDR3 is TGTGCCAGCAGCTGGGCCCGGGTTCACGAGCAGTACTTC. The gene calls are TRBV5-5 and TRBJ2-7; D is ambiguous. Germline-derived CDR1 and CDR2 are SGHKS and YYEKEE (reference sequence). V gave up 3 bases and J gave up 5 bases, with 12 bases separating them. CDR3 size: 13 residues.

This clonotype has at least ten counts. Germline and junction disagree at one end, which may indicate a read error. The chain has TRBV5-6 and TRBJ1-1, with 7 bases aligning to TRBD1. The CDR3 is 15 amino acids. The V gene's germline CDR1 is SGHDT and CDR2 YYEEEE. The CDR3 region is CASRGKLGRNTEAFF. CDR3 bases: TGTGCGAGCAGGGGGAAACTGGGGAGGAACACTGAAGCTTTCTTT.

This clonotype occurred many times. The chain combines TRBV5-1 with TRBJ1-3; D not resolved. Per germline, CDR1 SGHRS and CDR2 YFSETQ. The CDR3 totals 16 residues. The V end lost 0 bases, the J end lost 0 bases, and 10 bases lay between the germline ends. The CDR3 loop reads CASSLGPASSGNTIYF. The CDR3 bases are TGCGCCAGCAGCTTGGGTCCAGCTAGCTCTGGAAACACCATATATTTT.

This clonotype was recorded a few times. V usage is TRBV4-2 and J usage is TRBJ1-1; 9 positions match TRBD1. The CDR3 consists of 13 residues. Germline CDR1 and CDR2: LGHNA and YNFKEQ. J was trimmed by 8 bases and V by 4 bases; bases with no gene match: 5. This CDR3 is CASSPDRGVEAFF. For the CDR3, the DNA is TGTGCCAGCAGCCCTGACAGGGGGGTCGAAGCTTTCTTT.

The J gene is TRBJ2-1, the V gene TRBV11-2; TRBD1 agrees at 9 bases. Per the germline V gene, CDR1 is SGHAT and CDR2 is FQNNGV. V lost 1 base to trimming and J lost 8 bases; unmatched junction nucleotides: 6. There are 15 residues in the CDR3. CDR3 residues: CASSLAPGQGYEQFF. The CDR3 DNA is TGTGCCAGCAGCTTAGCCCCGGGACAGGGCTATGAGCAGTTCTTC.

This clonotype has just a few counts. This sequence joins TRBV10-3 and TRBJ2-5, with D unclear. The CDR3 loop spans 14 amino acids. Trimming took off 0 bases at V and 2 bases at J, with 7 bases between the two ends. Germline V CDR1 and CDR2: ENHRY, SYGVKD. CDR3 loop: CAISESDGQETQYF. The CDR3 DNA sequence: TGTGCCATCAGTGAGTCAGACGGACAAGAGACCCAGTACTTC.